A single sample is the source of the 16 T cell receptor beta chains below, sequenced in a study of cytomegalovirus exposure and HLA in healthy donors. It was with 60 Vbeta and 13 Jbeta primers that the PCR ran. Assay used: immunoSEQ multiplex PCR; TCRdb lists only in-frame clones, some missing. Its listing shows about 70,000 clones. Material: PBMCs. The origin of the receptors is a female donor in good health and CMV-seropositive.

The chain couples TRBV11-2 to TRBJ1-3; possibly TRBD1 for D (5 bases). CDR3 size: 17 residues. V dropped 1 base and J dropped 3 bases, with 16 bases sitting between them. CDR1 and CDR2 from the germline V gene are SGHAT and FQNNGV. The chain's CDR3 is CASSLVLGQALGNTIYF. CDR3 nucleotides: TGTGCCAGCAGCTTAGTATTGGGGCAGGCACTTGGAAACACCATATATTTT.

V usage is TRBV6-4 and J usage is TRBJ2-7; unclear D gene. The V end lost 5 bases, the J end lost 4 bases, and 9 bases lay between the germline ends. The germline gives CDR1 MRHNA, CDR2 SNTAGT. This CDR3 is built from 12 residues. CDR3 bases: TGTGCCAGCAGTTTTACACCGTACGAGCAGTACTTC. Translating gives CASSFTPYEQYF.

The chain is built from TRBV27 and TRBJ2-7, with TRBD2 identical over 10 bases. Trimming took 7 bases from V and 4 from J; bases not matched to a gene: 4. The germline CDR1 and CDR2 sequences are MNHEY and SMNVEV (reference sequence). This CDR3 contains 13 residues. CDR3 sequence reads: CASTASGRYEQYF. The CDR3 DNA reads TGTGCCAGCACGGCTAGCGGGAGATACGAGCAGTACTTC.

This chain links TRBV9 with TRBJ1-1; TRBD1 matches at 9 bases. The CDR3 has 16 amino acids. CDR1 SGDLS and CDR2 YYNGEE come from the germline V gene. The J segment lost 4 bases and the V segment lost 2 bases, leaving 9 bases of the junction unmatched. This chain's CDR3 is CASSVLGTGRGTEAFF. CDR3 nucleotides: TGTGCCAGCAGCGTCCTAGGGACAGGGAGGGGCACTGAAGCTTTCTTT.

This chain joins TRBV9 and TRBJ2-2, with TRBD1 matching 7 bases. Germline values: CDR1 SGDLS, CDR2 YYNGEE. V lost 3 bases, J lost 4 bases, and 6 bases stayed unmatched. This CDR3 region has 15 residues. The CDR3 region has the DNA TGTGCCAGCAGCGGCTTCGGACAGGTCACCGGGGAGCTGTTTTTT. It yields the protein CASSGFGQVTGELFF.

The rearrangement joins TRBV11-2 to TRBJ2-5; 13 bases are a match to TRBD2. The CDR3 runs to 16 residues. Germline V gene data show CDR1 as SGHAT and CDR2 as FQNNGV. V gave up 5 bases and J gave up 3 bases; unmatched junction bases: 6. In DNA, the CDR3 is TGTGCCAGCAGCCCGCGGACTAGCGGGGGCGAAGAGACCCAGTACTTC. Protein product: CASSPRTSGGEETQYF. Variable domain in full (rest from reference TRBV11-2 and TRBJ2-5): EAGVAQSPRYKIIEKRQSVAFWCNPISGHATLYWYQQILGQGPKLLIQFQNNGVVDDSQLPKDRFSAERLKGVDSTLKIQPAKLEDSAVYLCASSPRTSGGEETQYFGPGTRLLVL.

V and J are TRBV28 and TRBJ1-2; the D gene is possibly TRBD1 (6 bases). This CDR3 has 15 residues. The V and J ends lost 6 bases and 1 base respectively, with 15 bases between them. Germline lookup yields CDR1 MDHEN and CDR2 SYDVKM. The CDR3 nucleotides are TGTGCCAGCAGCCCCGGGGGGGCTATTAACTATGGCTACACCTTC. It codes for CASSPGGAINYGYTF.

The CDR3 DNA is TGTGCCAGCAGGGACAGCCTCTCTAACAATCAGCCCCAGCATTTT. Protein sequence: CASRDSLSNNQPQHF. The V and J genes are TRBV28 and TRBJ1-5, with D maybe TRBD1 (6 bases). With 6 bases removed from V and 3 bases from J, the gap between germline ends came to 15 bases. From germline, CDR1 is MDHEN and CDR2 SYDVKM. This CDR3 has 15 residues.

The gene calls are TRBV7-9 and TRBJ2-3; 13 bases line up with TRBD2. Germline-derived CDR1 and CDR2 are SEHNR and FQNEAQ (reference sequence). The J segment lost 6 bases and the V segment lost 5 bases, leaving 5 bases of the junction unmatched. CDR3 length: 15 amino acids. The CDR3 sequence is CASSGGTSGVDTQYF. The CDR3 DNA is TGTGCCAGCAGCGGCGGGACTAGCGGGGTGGATACGCAGTATTTT.

The chain is built from TRBV7-3 and TRBJ2-1, with 10 bases fitting TRBD2. Germline CDR1 SGHTA, CDR2 FQGTGA. V dropped 5 bases and J dropped 5; count of bases not matched to a gene: 12. The CDR3 spans 17 residues. Here the CDR3 DNA reads TGTGCCAGCAGCCCCACCCCCGGCCTAGCGGGAGACAATGAGCAGTTCTTC. The encoded protein is CASSPTPGLAGDNEQFF.

V and J are TRBV27 and TRBJ2-7, with 11 bases identical to TRBD2. The germline V gene encodes CDR1 MNHEY and CDR2 SMNVEV (reference sequence). V dropped 0 bases and J dropped 3; count of bases not matched to a gene: 4. This CDR3 contains 16 residues. For the CDR3, the DNA is TGTGCCAGCAGTTTATCCCAACTAGCGGGAGACTACGAGCAGTACTTC. Protein sequence: CASSLSQLAGDYEQYF.

The rearrangement links TRBV30 to TRBJ1-3; TRBD1 agrees at 8 bases. Germline loops: CDR1 GTSNPN, CDR2 SVGIG (reference sequence). J gave up 7 bases and V 3 bases, and 8 bases lay outside the gene matches. CDR3 size: 14 residues. CDR3 in DNA: TGTGCCTGGAGCCCACGACAGGGGTGGAACACCATATATTTT. As protein: CAWSPRQGWNTIYF.

This chain links TRBV2 with TRBJ1-1; perhaps TRBD1 as D (6 bases). CDR1 SNHLY and CDR2 FYNNEI come from the germline V gene. The CDR3 runs to 16 residues. V was shortened by 4 bases and J by 0 bases, with 15 bases between the two germline ends. Here the CDR3 DNA reads TGTGCCAGCAGTGTTACAGGGCAGGAAGTGAACACTGAAGCTTTCTTT. This codes for CASSVTGQEVNTEAFF. Full variable domain (rest looked up from reference TRBV2 and TRBJ1-1): EPEVTQTPSHQVTQMGQEVILRCVPISNHLYFYWYRQILGQKVEFLVSFYNNEISEKSEIFDDQFSVERPDGSNFTLKIRSTKLEDSAMYFCASSVTGQEVNTEAFFGQGTRLTVV.

The genes are TRBV4-1 and TRBJ2-7, with 10 nucleotides matching TRBD1. Trimming removed 1 base from V and 4 bases from J; junction bases left unmatched: 7. The CDR3 extends over 16 amino acids. The V gene's germline CDR1 is MGHRA and CDR2 YSYEKL. CDR3 DNA sequence: TGCGCCAGCAGCCAAGCCCCGGGACAGGGGATTTACGAGCAGTACTTC. It specifies CASSQAPGQGIYEQYF.

V gene TRBV7-2 combines with J gene TRBJ1-2; 10 nucleotides line up with TRBD1. Germline CDR1 is SGHTA and CDR2 is FQGNSA. V lost 2 bases and J lost 6; bases outside the gene matches: 6. The CDR3 extends over 15 amino acids. The chain's CDR3 is CASSLQPGTGDGYTF. The CDR3, as DNA: TGTGCCAGCAGCTTACAACCCGGGACAGGGGATGGCTACACCTTC.

The chain carries TRBV4-3 and TRBJ2-1; the D gene is possibly TRBD1 (6 bases). The CDR3 sequence is 16 residues long. V dropped 3 bases and J dropped 2 bases, with 14 bases sitting between them. Germline V lookup: CDR1 LGHNA, CDR2 YSLEER. The CDR3 sequence is CASSQDPGHPYNEQFF. DNA of the CDR3: TGCGCCAGCAGCCAGGACCCGGGACACCCCTACAATGAGCAGTTCTTC.